Sequencing of this TCR beta chain was carried out in a study of shared clonotypes between healthy human individuals. The overall study: CD4 naive and memory got three plates each, CD8 naive two, CD8 memory one.

Original processing methods: ImmunoSEQ only sent back junction sequences with no quality scores, so filtering was done differently. Only in-frame clones appear in the TCRdb table, and some are missing; sequencing was by immunoSEQ multiplex PCR. D and trimming were read from the DNA, whereas the V and J calls and clone size are those reported in that table. The sample shows roughly 700,000 clones, about 74% of them seen only once. Only a few counts were recorded for this clone. V was pared by 0 bases and J by 14 bases, with 16 bases between. Germline V gene data show CDR1 as WSHSY and CDR2 as SAAADI. This CDR3 spans 13 amino acids.

This rearrangement joins TRBV10-2 to TRBJ2-5; the D is unclear. The receptor was derived from a woman aged 25 to 39 in good health. Sequencing was carried out using memory CD4+ T cells sorted from blood. Subset of the sample: CD45RA-negative fraction. CDR3: CASSESKQTPYYF. In DNA form, the CDR3 reads TGCGCCAGCAGTGAGTCGAAACAAACCCCCTATTACTTC.